This entry lists 27 T cell receptor beta chains sequenced from one sample in a study of T cells in Graves' hyperthyroidism and ophthalmopathy. Researchers took RNA transcripts and amplified the TCR beta CDR3 regions from them. TCR CDR3 underwent first-round RT-PCR with the HTBI primer set. TCRdb processed the multiplex PCR reads anew with MiXCR; each CDR3 protein has one entry. The sample contains roughly 650,000 distinct CDR3 sequences, around 15% of which appear only once. Sequences were obtained from blood. These TCRs come from a woman aged 40 to 50 with Graves' ophthalmopathy.

The CDR3, as DNA: TGTGCCAGCACCAGTGCAGGGGGAGGGAACACTGAAGCTTTCTTT. It yields the protein CASTSAGGGNTEAFF. The rearrangement joins TRBV13 to TRBJ1-1; 7 bases line up with TRBD1. CDR3 length: 15 residues. V lost 7 bases and J lost 1; bases outside the gene matches: 9. Germline V gene sequence: CDR1 PRHDT, CDR2 FYEKMQ (reference sequence). Based on the CDR3 plus reference TRBV13 and TRBJ1-1, the full variable domain is AAGVIQSPRHLIKEKRETATLKCYPIPRHDTVYWYQQGPGQDPQFLISFYEKMQSDKGSIPDRFSAQQFSDYHSELNMSSLELGDSALYFCASTSAGGGNTEAFFGQGTRLTVV.

The J gene is TRBJ2-3, the V gene TRBV12-3 or TRBV12-4; 15 positions match TRBD2. Unmatched junction bases numbered 9, after V lost 6 bases and J lost 2 bases. This CDR3 spans 18 amino acids. This CDR3 is CASSRGLAGGKNTDTQYF. The CDR3 DNA sequence: TGTGCCAGCAGCCGAGGACTAGCGGGGGGGAAAAACACAGATACGCAGTATTTT.

This rearrangement joins TRBV27 to TRBJ2-5; no clear D. CDR1 MNHEY and CDR2 SMNVEV come from the germline V gene (reference sequence). The germline V and J ends were trimmed by 6 bases and 8 bases, with 22 bases remaining between them. There are 15 residues in the CDR3. CDR3 sequence (DNA): TGTGCCAGCAGACCATCCCGGGCCGGCCCAAGTACCCAGTACTTC. Translating it yields CASRPSRAGPSTQYF.

This clonotype came up many times. The V call is TRBV28, the J call TRBJ2-5; TRBD1 is a possible D gene (5 bases). Germline V gives CDR1 MDHEN, CDR2 SYDVKM. V lost 5 bases, J lost 6 bases, and 19 bases lay in between. The CDR3 extends over 15 amino acids. The CDR3, as DNA: TGTGCCAGCAGTCCACAACCAGACAGCGCCAAGACCCAGTACTTC. Its translation is CASSPQPDSAKTQYF.

The J gene is TRBJ2-7, the V gene TRBV4-1, with D unclear. Germline V gene sequence: CDR1 MGHRA, CDR2 YSYEKL. The CDR3 is 13 amino acids. Trimming left V 0 bases short and J 3 bases short, with 6 bases between. CDR3 in amino acids: CASSQESNYEQYF. For the CDR3, the DNA is TGCGCCAGCAGCCAAGAAAGTAACTACGAGCAGTACTTC.

This clonotype was counted between two and nine times. The chain combines TRBV28 with TRBJ1-5, with TRBD1 identical over 11 bases. The CDR3 is made up of 15 amino acids. J was trimmed by 6 bases and V by 7 bases; bases with no gene match: 8. CDR1 MDHEN and CDR2 SYDVKM come from the germline V gene. The CDR3 here is CASTSGTGGVQPQHF. CDR3 nucleotide sequence: TGTGCCAGCACCTCCGGGACAGGGGGTGTTCAGCCCCAGCATTTT. Full variable domain (outside the CDR3, taken from reference TRBV28 and TRBJ1-5): DVKVTQSSRYLVKRTGEKVFLECVQDMDHENMFWYRQDPGLGLRLIYFSYDVKMKEKGDIPEGYSVSREKKERFSLILESASTNQTSMYLCASTSGTGGVQPQHFGDGTRLSIL.

In its sample, this clonotype was seen many times. The chain is built from TRBV28 and TRBJ2-3; 11 bases fit TRBD1. The CDR3 contains 15 residues. The ends lost 5 bases at V and 2 bases at J; junction bases unmatched: 3. Per the germline V gene, CDR1 is MDHEN and CDR2 is SYDVKM. This CDR3 is CASSRDRGSTDTQYF. The CDR3 DNA follows: TGTGCCAGCAGTCGGGACAGGGGGTCCACAGATACGCAGTATTTT. Combining the CDR3 with reference TRBV28 and TRBJ2-3 gives the whole variable domain DVKVTQSSRYLVKRTGEKVFLECVQDMDHENMFWYRQDPGLGLRLIYFSYDVKMKEKGDIPEGYSVSREKKERFSLILESASTNQTSMYLCASSRDRGSTDTQYFGPGTRLTVL.

The sample holds many counts of this clonotype. The rearrangement links TRBV6-7 to TRBJ1-2; 8 positions match TRBD1. TRBV6-7 is designated an ORF whose function remains uncertain. Trimming cost V 4 bases and J 3 bases; bases outside gene matches: 13. The CDR3 length is 17 residues. CDR3 region: CASSFRDRNPSYYGYTF. Written as DNA, the CDR3 is TGTGCCAGCAGTTTCCGGGACAGGAACCCCTCTTACTATGGCTACACCTTC.

This clonotype has a count of ten or more. This chain joins TRBV2 and TRBJ2-3, with D possibly TRBD2 on 6 matching bases. Germline V gives CDR1 SNHLY, CDR2 FYNNEI. The CDR3 length is 19 residues. V dropped 1 base and J dropped 1 base, with 21 bases sitting between them. As DNA, the CDR3 is TGTGCCAGCAGTGAAGGGTGGCAGGGCGGGTGGAGGGGCACAGATACGCAGTATTTT. Its translation: CASSEGWQGGWRGTDTQYF.

The chain links TRBV11-2 to TRBJ2-5; TRBD2 matches 7 bases. Germline V gene sequence: CDR1 SGHAT, CDR2 FQNNGV. CDR3 length equals 12 residues. Losses at the gene ends were 5 bases for V and 11 bases for J; bases not matched to a gene: 8. CDR3 in DNA: TGTGCCAGCAGCCCACTAGCGACGGCTCAGTACTTC. Encoded protein: CASSPLATAQYF.

This clonotype has only a few counts. This sequence joins TRBV30 and TRBJ1-4; D remains ambiguous. The germline V gene has CDR1 GTSNPN and CDR2 SVGIG (reference sequence). The CDR3 is 13 amino acids. The V and J ends lost 0 bases and 6 bases respectively, with 8 bases between them. CDR3: CAWSVVFHEKLFF. The CDR3 region has the DNA TGTGCCTGGAGTGTGGTTTTTCATGAAAAACTGTTTTTT. Variable domain in full (rest from reference TRBV30 and TRBJ1-4): SQTIHQWPATLVQPVGSPLSLECTVEGTSNPNLYWYRQAAGRGLQLLFYSVGIGQISSEVPQNLSASRPQDRQFILSSKKLLLSDSGFYLCAWSVVFHEKLFFGSGTQLSVL.

This clonotype occurred a few times. The chain employs TRBV6-5 and TRBJ2-3; D is unresolved. This CDR3 has 15 amino acids. V was cut by 0 bases and J by 1 base, with 8 bases left in between. CDR1 and CDR2 (germline): MNHEY, SVGAGI. CDR3 bases: TGTGCCAGCAGTTACTCGATGGCAGGCACAGATACGCAGTATTTT. Translated: CASSYSMAGTDTQYF.

This clonotype has ten or more counts. The rearrangement uses TRBV5-8 and TRBJ2-7; possible D gene TRBD2, 6 bases. CDR1 and CDR2 (germline): SGHTS, YDEGEE. This CDR3 region has 14 residues. V was clipped by 0 bases and J by 4 bases, with 11 bases between them. CDR3 sequence reads: CASSLGGIQYEQYF. The CDR3 region has the DNA TGTGCCAGCAGCTTGGGCGGGATTCAATACGAGCAGTACTTC.

In this sample, this clonotype turned up a few times. The chain recombines TRBV11-2 with TRBJ2-4; a weak D match, TRBD2 (5 bases). The V end lost 4 bases, the J end lost 1 base, and 14 bases lay between the germline ends. The CDR3 covers 16 residues. Germline-derived CDR1 and CDR2 are SGHAT and FQNNGV. The CDR3: CASSSRVNFAKNIQYF. In DNA form, the CDR3 reads TGTGCCAGCAGCTCGCGGGTAAATTTCGCCAAAAACATTCAGTACTTC.

V gene TRBV19 combines with J gene TRBJ1-5; no clear D gene. V lost 4 bases and J 2 bases, leaving 12 bases between the germline ends. The CDR3 is 15 residues long. CDR1 and CDR2 (germline): LNHDA, SQIVND (reference sequence). The CDR3 nucleotides are TGTGCCAGTAGTACCCAGGTTTCAGGCAATCAGCCCCAGCATTTT. Its translation is CASSTQVSGNQPQHF.

V and J are TRBV19 and TRBJ1-4, with D possibly being TRBD1 (5 bases). The V and J ends lost 1 base and 7 bases respectively, with 19 bases between them. CDR1 LNHDA and CDR2 SQIVND come from the germline V gene (reference sequence). The CDR3 extends over 17 amino acids. The CDR3 DNA sequence: TGTGCCAGTAGTATAGCCTCAATAGGGGCTTATTCTGAAAAACTGTTTTTT. Protein sequence: CASSIASIGAYSEKLFF.

This clonotype was observed many times. The J gene is TRBJ2-7, the V gene TRBV2, with TRBD2 as a possible D gene (6 bases). The V end lost 6 bases, the J end lost 3 bases, and 18 bases lay between the germline ends. The CDR3 consists of 15 residues. From germline, CDR1 is SNHLY and CDR2 FYNNEI. The CDR3 reads CASSPPASTSYEQYF. The CDR3, as DNA: TGTGCCAGCAGCCCACCCGCCTCGACTAGCTACGAGCAGTACTTC.

This clonotype was detected many times. The chain has TRBV5-1 and TRBJ2-2; 7 nucleotides align to TRBD2. Trimming at V came to 5 bases and at J to 0 bases, leaving 1 base not matched to a gene. Germline V gene data show CDR1 as SGHRS and CDR2 as YFSETQ. The CDR3 spans 14 residues. CDR3 sequence: CASRGLTNTGELFF. The CDR3 nucleotides read TGCGCCAGCAGGGGACTAACGAACACCGGGGAGCTGTTTTTT.

This clonotype was observed at least ten times. The chain joins TRBV20-1 to TRBJ2-7, with 8 bases aligning to TRBD1. Losses at the gene ends were 1 base for V and 2 bases for J; bases not matched to a gene: 7. This CDR3 is 15 amino acids long. The V gene's germline CDR1 is DFQATT and CDR2 SNEGSKA (reference sequence). The CDR3 DNA follows: TGCAGTGCTAGAGTAAGCAGGACAGGGCCCTACGAGCAGTACTTC. Translated: CSARVSRTGPYEQYF.

The chain recombines TRBV28 with TRBJ2-6; D gene uncertain. This CDR3 has 14 amino acids. V gave up 3 bases and J gave up 2 bases, with 5 bases separating them. Germline lookup yields CDR1 MDHEN and CDR2 SYDVKM. The CDR3 sequence: CASSFVAGANVLTF. As DNA, the CDR3 is TGTGCCAGCAGTTTCGTGGCTGGGGCCAACGTCCTGACTTTC. The full variable domain, completed using reference TRBV28 and TRBJ2-6, is DVKVTQSSRYLVKRTGEKVFLECVQDMDHENMFWYRQDPGLGLRLIYFSYDVKMKEKGDIPEGYSVSREKKERFSLILESASTNQTSMYLCASSFVAGANVLTFGAGSRLTVL.

The CDR3: CASSPGPGTYLTDTQYF. CDR3 coding DNA: TGCGCCAGCAGCCCCGGACCCGGGACTTACTTAACAGATACGCAGTATTTT. The gene calls are TRBV5-1 and TRBJ2-3; a possible D gene is TRBD2 (6 bases). V lost 4 bases and J lost 3, with 21 bases in between. This CDR3 is built from 17 residues. Per germline, CDR1 SGHRS and CDR2 YFSETQ.

This clonotype appeared many times. The chain recombines TRBV30 with TRBJ1-4; no clear D gene. Trimming removed 3 bases from V and 0 bases from J, with 11 bases in between. There are 15 residues in the CDR3. CDR1 GTSNPN and CDR2 SVGIG come from the germline V gene (reference sequence). CDR3 in amino acids: CAWSGVGATNEKLFF. CDR3 sequence (DNA): TGTGCCTGGAGCGGCGTTGGGGCAACTAATGAAAAACTGTTTTTT.

The chain couples TRBV30 to TRBJ1-2; 7 bases agree with TRBD1. CDR3 length: 13 residues. V dropped 5 bases and J dropped 8; count of bases not matched to a gene: 11. The germline gives CDR1 GTSNPN, CDR2 SVGIG (reference sequence). CDR3 coding DNA: TGTGCCTGGTCTTCTTCCGGGACAGTCGGCTACACCTTC. Translation gives CAWSSSGTVGYTF.

The rearrangement joins TRBV5-1 to TRBJ1-2; 7 positions agree with TRBD1. Germline V gives CDR1 SGHRS, CDR2 YFSETQ. This CDR3 comprises 14 residues. With 3 bases clipped from V and 4 bases from J, the junction kept 6 bases outside the gene matches. The CDR3 protein is CASSSGQFLYGYTF. DNA of the CDR3: TGCGCCAGCAGCTCGGGACAGTTCCTCTATGGCTACACCTTC. Full variable domain (remainder filled in from reference TRBV5-1 and TRBJ1-2): KAGVTQTPRYLIKTRGQQVTLSCSPISGHRSVSWYQQTPGQGLQFLFEYFSETQRNKGNFPGRFSGRQFSNSRSEMNVSTLELGDSALYLCASSSGQFLYGYTFGSGTRLTVV.

This clonotype appeared a few times. The V call is TRBV7-6, the J call TRBJ1-6, with D possibly matching TRBD1 (6 bases). V lost 5 bases to trimming and J lost 4 bases, with 12 bases between them. This CDR3 is built from 15 residues. From germline, CDR1 is SGHVS and CDR2 FNYEAQ. In nucleotides, the CDR3 is TGTGCCAGCAGCCTAGGGGGGCCGTATAATTCACCCCTCCACTTT. Its translation: CASSLGGPYNSPLHF.

The chain has TRBV18 and TRBJ2-2; D unresolved. CDR1 is KGHSH and CDR2 is LQKENI in the germline V gene. This CDR3 is built from 17 residues. V lost 0 bases and J lost 4, with 15 bases in between. The CDR3 loop is CASSPPTLGQATGELFF. CDR3 nucleotide sequence: TGTGCCAGCTCACCACCCACCCTCGGGCAGGCCACCGGGGAGCTGTTTTTT.

This clonotype was observed many times. The chain links TRBV11-2 to TRBJ1-1; 8 nucleotides match TRBD1. With 3 bases clipped from V and 3 bases from J, the junction kept 6 bases outside the gene matches. The CDR3 contains 15 residues. CDR1 and CDR2 (germline): SGHAT, FQNNGV. Here the CDR3 reads CASSFTRGQYTEAFF. CDR3 sequence (DNA): TGTGCCAGCAGCTTTACCAGGGGGCAGTACACTGAAGCTTTCTTT.